What follows are 21 T cell receptor beta chains derived from one specimen sequenced in a study of blood T cells in healthy people across ages. For the second PCR, which ran for roughly 7 to 11 cycles, a sample-barcoded 5' primer and a J-beta primer mix were used. TCRdb ran MiXCR on the 5' RACE reads and lists one entry per CDR3 protein. Among 760,000 or so distinct CDR3 sequences listed, just under 25% were seen once. The sample was also reused in another study, on T cells of mothers and their children.

The sample consisted of blood. The origin of the receptors is a boy younger than 18 in good health.

The V gene is TRBV5-1, the J gene TRBJ2-5, with no clear D. Matching the DNA end better, TRBJ2-7 makes the J call doubtful. The CDR3 totals 14 residues. Germline V CDR1 and CDR2: SGHRS, YFSETQ. The CDR3 DNA sequence: TGCGCCAGCAGCTTTGATTCTATCCGTCACGAGCAGTACTTC. Protein sequence: CASSFDSIRHEQYF.

The J gene is TRBJ2-5, the V gene TRBV29-1; TRBD1 agrees at 9 bases. The CDR3 has 13 residues. V shed 3 bases, J shed 5 bases, and the junction held 4 bases outside the gene matches. Germline V gene lookup returns CDR1 SQVTM and CDR2 ANQGSEA. The CDR3 nucleotides read TGCAGCGTTGAGCGGACAGGGGTTGAGACCCAGTACTTC. Protein: CSVERTGVETQYF.

This clonotype was recorded at least ten times. The chain recombines TRBV24-1 with TRBJ1-1; the D is unclear. Germline CDR1 and CDR2: KGHDR and SFDVKD. Trimming shortened V by 5 bases and J by 1 base, and 7 bases separated the two germline ends. This CDR3 is built from 13 residues. The CDR3 sequence is CATSGAGNTEAFF. The DNA for the CDR3 is TGTGCCACCAGTGGGGCAGGGAACACTGAAGCTTTCTTT.

There are a few counts of this clonotype. The chain carries TRBV11-2 and TRBJ2-5; 7 nucleotides agree with TRBD1. The J call may be mistaken, given a closer DNA end match to TRBJ2-7. Germline V gene lookup returns CDR1 SGHAT and CDR2 FQNNGV. This CDR3 comprises 13 residues. The CDR3 DNA reads TGTGCCAGCAGCCGGGGACAGCACTACGAGCAGTACTTC. This encodes CASSRGQHYEQYF.

This clonotype was picked up a small number of times. The chain links TRBV28 to TRBJ2-5, with D maybe TRBD2 (5 bases). The V end lost 4 bases, the J end lost 3 bases, and 6 bases lay between the germline ends. Germline loops: CDR1 MDHEN, CDR2 SYDVKM. This CDR3 has 12 residues. The CDR3 loop reads CASSSTKETQYF. The CDR3 DNA reads as TGTGCCAGCAGTTCGACTAAAGAGACCCAGTACTTC.

The table lists this clonotype with a few counts. The chain has TRBV20-1 and TRBJ1-5; 7 nucleotides match TRBD1. V lost 0 bases and J lost 11; bases outside the gene matches: 16. This CDR3 is built from 16 residues. Germline lookup yields CDR1 DFQATT and CDR2 SNEGSKA (reference sequence). CDR3 region: CSARDGLGTANGAQHF. CDR3 DNA sequence: TGCAGTGCTAGAGATGGTCTTGGGACAGCGAATGGGGCCCAGCATTTT.

A few counts support this clonotype. This chain connects TRBV6-2 or TRBV6-3 to TRBJ1-2; D is perhaps TRBD1 (5 bases). Germline CDR1 and CDR2: MNHEY and SVGEGT. CDR3 length: 14 residues. Trimming cost V 2 bases and J 6 bases, with 13 bases left between them. CDR3 protein: CASSYRRSGNGYTF. The CDR3 coding sequence is TGTGCCAGCAGTTACCGACGGTCAGGGAATGGCTACACCTTC.

This clonotype has a handful of counts. The chain couples TRBV29-1 to TRBJ2-7, with 8 nucleotides matching TRBD1. The germline V gene encodes CDR1 SQVTM and CDR2 ANQGSEA. CDR3 length: 12 amino acids. Germline trimming cut 5 bases from V and 2 bases from J; bases unmatched to any gene: 2. CDR3 in amino acids: CSVKTGAYEQYF. The DNA for the CDR3 is TGCAGCGTTAAGACAGGGGCCTACGAGCAGTACTTC.

There are a few counts of this clonotype. J is TRBJ2-3 and V is TRBV20-1; D unclear. Trimming shortened V by 0 bases and J by 0 bases, and 7 bases separated the two germline ends. CDR3 length: 14 residues. In germline, CDR1 is DFQATT, CDR2 SNEGSKA (reference sequence). Written as DNA, the CDR3 is TGCAGTGCTAGAGATCATGCTAGCACAGATACGCAGTATTTT. It codes for CSARDHASTDTQYF.

V and J are TRBV3-1 and TRBJ2-5; 8 nucleotides line up with TRBD1. The J call may be wrong; the DNA end is better matched by TRBJ2-7. The CDR3 length is 16 residues. The germline CDR1 and CDR2 sequences are LGHDT and YNNKEL (reference sequence). Here the CDR3 DNA reads TGTGCCAGCAGCCAAGATTATGGGACAGGTGTCCACGAGCAGTACTTC. Amino acid sequence: CASSQDYGTGVHEQYF.

This clonotype was found a few times. J is TRBJ2-1 and V is TRBV2; 7 positions agree with TRBD2. CDR1 and CDR2 (germline): SNHLY, FYNNEI. This CDR3 is 16 amino acids long. The trim removed 6 bases at V and 0 bases at J, leaving 8 bases unmatched. The CDR3 loop is CASSGGTSSSYNEQFF. The CDR3, as DNA: TGTGCCAGCAGCGGGGGGACGTCGAGCTCCTACAATGAGCAGTTCTTC.

The V call is TRBV4-2, the J call TRBJ2-7, with D perhaps matching TRBD2 (6 bases). CDR1 and CDR2 (germline): LGHNA, YNFKEQ. V was cut by 0 bases and J by 3 bases, with 12 bases left in between. This CDR3 is 15 amino acids long. CDR3 in amino acids: CASSQEAGQGYEQYF. The CDR3 DNA follows: TGTGCCAGCAGCCAAGAGGCGGGGCAGGGCTACGAGCAGTACTTC.

V is TRBV24-1 and J is TRBJ2-1; D may be TRBD1 (5 bases). The CDR3 is made up of 11 amino acids. Germline loops: CDR1 KGHDR, CDR2 SFDVKD. V shed 8 bases and J shed 8 bases, with 9 bases lying between them. The CDR3 is CATTSGYEQFF. CDR3 DNA: TGTGCCACCACCTCAGGGTATGAGCAGTTCTTC.

The chain carries TRBV15 and TRBJ2-1, with 7 bases lining up with TRBD1. The germline gives CDR1 LNHNV, CDR2 YYDKDF (reference sequence). The V gene end was trimmed by 1 base and the J gene end by 7 bases; junction bases not matched to a gene: 10. The CDR3 is made up of 16 amino acids. In DNA form, the CDR3 reads TGTGCCACCAGCAGAGTTAGACAGGGAAGGGGGAATGAGCAGTTCTTC. The encoded protein is CATSRVRQGRGNEQFF.

This clonotype appeared a few times. V usage is TRBV29-1 and J usage is TRBJ2-5; possible D gene TRBD1, 6 bases. Germline V gene lookup returns CDR1 SQVTM and CDR2 ANQGSEA. The CDR3 consists of 12 residues. Trimming shortened V by 4 bases and J by 5 bases, and 11 bases separated the two germline ends. The chain's CDR3 is CSVVAGVETQYF. CDR3 in DNA: TGCAGCGTTGTTGCAGGGGTCGAGACCCAGTACTTC.

This clonotype was detected only a few times. The J gene is TRBJ1-1, the V gene TRBV6-5, with no clear D. Germline V gene data show CDR1 as MNHEY and CDR2 as SVGAGI. The V end lost 11 bases, the J end lost 1 base, and 17 bases lay between the germline ends. The CDR3 has 14 amino acids. Written as DNA, the CDR3 is TGTGCCTGCACCCCAGTAGGGCGGAACACTGAAGCTTTCTTT. Its translation is CACTPVGRNTEAFF.

The J gene is TRBJ2-3, the V gene TRBV10-3; 11 bases agree with TRBD1. Germline values: CDR1 ENHRY, CDR2 SYGVKD. The V and J ends lost 7 bases and 3 bases, in that order; junction bases with no gene match: 6. The CDR3 loop spans 15 amino acids. In nucleotides, the CDR3 is TGTGCCATCACTCGGGACAGGGGGAATACAGATACGCAGTATTTT. Translation gives CAITRDRGNTDTQYF.

In its sample, this clonotype was seen many times. The V and J genes are TRBV6-1 and TRBJ2-1; D unresolved. The CDR3 runs to 15 residues. Germline V gene data show CDR1 as MNHNS and CDR2 as SASEGT. V dropped 2 bases and J dropped 0 bases, with 8 bases sitting between them. The CDR3 reads CASSEIWSSYNEQFF. In DNA form, the CDR3 reads TGTGCCAGCAGTGAAATTTGGAGCTCCTACAATGAGCAGTTCTTC.

In its sample, this clonotype was seen a few times. The chain recombines TRBV15 with TRBJ2-3; a possible D gene is TRBD2 (6 bases). The CDR3 is 13 residues long. The ends were cut back, 2 bases at V and 11 bases at J, with 14 bases in the middle. CDR1 is LNHNV, CDR2 YYDKDF, per germline (reference sequence). The CDR3 region is CATSRLPGVEQYF. As DNA, the CDR3 is TGTGCCACCAGCAGACTCCCGGGGGTCGAGCAGTATTTT.

This clonotype was detected only a few times. The chain combines TRBV12-3 or TRBV12-4 with TRBJ1-5; a possible D gene is TRBD1 (6 bases). The CDR3 totals 14 residues. Deletions cut 4 bases from V and 3 bases from J, with 10 bases between. The CDR3 DNA reads TGTGCCAGCAGTTCGGACAGCTACAATCAGCCCCAGCATTTT. Protein product: CASSSDSYNQPQHF.

Comment on this clonotype: The junction departs from the called germline gene at one end, perhaps through a read error. This chain joins TRBV6-5 and TRBJ1-5; D gene unclear. Germline CDR1 and CDR2: MNHEY and SVGAGI. CDR3 length equals 14 residues. CDR3 DNA: TGTGCCTGCAGGTCGAGCGTTGGGAATCAGCCCCAGCATTTT. As protein: CACRSSVGNQPQHF.